This TCR beta chain derives from a study of cytomegalovirus exposure and HLA in healthy donors (dated by TCRdb to 2016 to 2017). For the wider study: An earlier analysis of about 530 of the donors reported 276 Gb of sequence data and 117 million unique TCR beta sequences obtained from around 190 million T cells. High-throughput TCR immunosequencing, statistical association of individual TCRs with disease status, and machine learning were combined to predict cytomegalovirus infection status. An earlier analysis of 450 to 750 of the donors used high-throughput TCR beta sequencing to judge whether each TCR beta V gene segment behaved as functional or pseudogenic. Donor age, sex, ethnicity and CMV serostatus were compiled together with the repertoire data. A later analysis re-analyzed previously published TCR beta repertoires from 650 to 800 donors and added high-resolution HLA genotyping to study TCR occurrence patterns. The T cell repertoires of 666 subjects were profiled by immunosequencing and related to cytomegalovirus serostatus. The study aimed to test whether cataloging public T cell receptors could reveal signatures of past pathogen exposure. Every discovery cohort repertoire had been produced on one sequencing platform. Roughly 5 DR-DQ haplotypes were handled as single units for association and clustering, since linkage in the cohort was strong. In addition to the first cohort of 500 to 850 subjects, a separate validation cohort of around 110 different subjects was used. Both class I and class II loci were covered by HLA typing, at four-digit resolution. About 280 gigabases of sequencing data and approximately 85 million unique TCR sequences were included in an early release covering several hundred HLA-typed donors. A later genetic analysis took genome-wide SNP genotypes for about 55% of the roughly 670 donors and used that subset as a discovery cohort. The genetic ancestry cluster associated with self-reported Caucasian donors included 80% to 90% of the roughly 400 genotyped donors. Among roughly 400 genotyped donors of the cohort, an average of approximately 240,000 unique TCR beta nucleotide sequences was sequenced per donor, of which roughly 17% were non-productive. In the later analysis, no new phenotypic data were used to find candidate immune exposures; instead, reliance was placed on TCR beta sequences and their occurrence across donors. The number of typed donors differed by locus: about 620-630 for A, B, C, DRB1 and DQB1; 522 for DQA1; 606 for DPA1; and some 470 for DPB1. The study at large found these results: A group of highly shared sequence variants was considered likely to be a technical artifact of the sequencing pipeline. In a later analysis, HLA-associated TCR beta chains were found to be more clonally expanded and to have lower generation probabilities than equally common non-associated chains. In an earlier analysis of a few hundred of the donors, most TCR beta V segments were observed in productive rearrangements about 87% or about 30% of the time, broadly matching IMGT annotations. A few of the identified cytomegalovirus-associated TCR beta chains were confirmed in vitro to be specific for cytomegalovirus antigens. According to a later analysis, parvovirus B19, influenza, CMV and Epstein-Barr virus appeared linked to several top co-occurrence clusters. The cohort was sequenced for TCR beta chains only, and without alpha or paired-chain data the features that could be detected were limited. The classifier was reported to diagnose cytomegalovirus status with high specificity and sensitivity in both the original cohort and the validation cohort. Because counts were too low, around 18 rarely observed V segments, including chromosome 9 orphons, were left out of the earlier analysis of approximately 580 of the donors. A later analysis found that most CMV-associated TCR beta chains appeared HLA-restricted, with HLA associations seemingly driven largely by CMV exposure. Presence/absence analyses assumed roughly uniform sequencing depth across donors, an assumption that may not hold. In a later analysis, the rate of TCR association differed among HLA loci, with DRB1 alleles having the most associated TCRs and HLA-C alleles having the fewest. It was suggested by the authors that the approach could potentially be generalized to other disease states and immunological phenotypes. The only immune exposure information available for the cohort was CMV serostatus. A further reported finding was that TCR beta sequences accurately predicted the HLA-A and HLA-B alleles for most subjects in the first cohort. When HLA alleles, especially DR and DQ, strongly co-occurred, TCR associations were difficult to assign to individual alleles. Compared with the roughly 710-donor mean, donors in an Asian-associated ancestry cluster had fewer N-insertions in productive TCRs, according to a later genetic analysis. Most TCR sequences were observed very rarely across donors, whereas some public TCRs were present in many individuals. HLA typing was unavailable for some donors at each locus, so association tests used only the typed subset. Specific HLA alleles were associated with around 18,000 TCR beta sequences at a false discovery rate of 0.05 in a later analysis. An association between a missense DCLRE1C variant and V-gene and J-gene trimming of TCR beta chains was found in a later genetic analysis and replicated in an independent cohort. Some IMGT-functional V segments, including TRBV6-2 and TRBV6-3, could not be told apart with the 87-base-pair reads, so those segments were excluded. In the study, some 160 TCR beta chains were listed as associated with cytomegalovirus. Linkage disequilibrium might explain the correlated functional status among segregating V segments, but an unknown experimental factor could not be excluded.

Of note for this clone: Its specific antigen is unknown. No base qualities exist here, and no much larger clone lies one base off it.

CDR1 and CDR2 were assigned from the germline V gene as KGHSH and LQKENI. V is pruned by 3 bases and J by 1 base, leaving 5 bases of the junction without a gene match. Inclusive of the bounding cysteine and phenylalanine, the CDR3 is 16 residues long. The DNA shown is the 48-base CDR3, in frame from base 1. The cohort comprised 670 or so healthy bone marrow donors. At the time of sampling, all cohort members were nominally healthy, though unrecorded immune exposures were likely present. The donor was CMV seronegative and was included in the group of a few hundred seronegative cohort members. A peripheral blood sample was collected from each donor, and TCR beta sequencing was performed on peripheral blood mononuclear cells. The Qiagen DNeasy Blood Extraction Kit was used to extract genomic DNA from the blood cell samples. The library relied on the immunoSEQ multiplex PCR assay. For the multiplex PCR, a mixture combining 60 forward primers for TCR Vbeta segments and 13 reverse primers for TCR Jbeta segments was used. The CDR3 region of rearranged TCR beta genes was amplified from genomic DNA with a multiplex PCR assay. Amplified TCR beta libraries were sequenced as 87-base-pair reads on the Illumina HiSeq System. As for the authors' bioinformatics: Across the roughly 670 repertoires, a later analysis counted 80 million or so unique TCR beta chains, some 11 million of which were shared by at least two donors. A nearest-neighbor algorithm error-corrected the raw reads and collapsed the reads into unique sequences, merging closely related sequences to remove PCR and sequencing errors. Alignment of CDR3 sequences to IMGT reference sequences was used to assign V, D and J gene segments. For a sequence to be retained, at least a six-nucleotide match to both a V gene segment and a J gene segment was required. Rearrangements were classified as productive when the CDR3 lacked stop codons and remained in frame with V and J, and all other rearrangements were classified as non-productive. Following IMGT convention, CDR3 was defined as the stretch from the second conserved V-encoded cysteine to the conserved J-encoded phenylalanine. In an earlier analysis of 550 to 650 of the donors, sequences lacking an unambiguous match to a single V gene segment were excluded. In an earlier analysis of roughly 600 of the donors, a V segment was called functional when productive rearrangements were above 56.7%, and segregating when the standard deviation between donors exceeded 5%. To diagnose cytomegalovirus status from the catalog of TCR beta chain sequences, a statistical classification framework was built. A later analysis assigned V and J genes by comparing TCR nucleotide sequences with IMGT/GENE-DB human TR gene sequences. Using the TCRdist pipeline, a later analysis assigned CDR3 sequences along with most-parsimonious VDJ recombination scenarios. In a later analysis, every TCR beta chain was defined by the combination of its CDR3 amino acid sequence and its V-gene family, and reads without a unique V-gene family were dropped. As a way to deal with suspected cross-contamination and a sequencing artifact, a later analysis dropped hundreds of nucleotide sequences that were highly shared and had low generation probability. For each public chain, a later analysis derived a clonal expansion index from normalized ranks of inferred template counts within each repertoire. A later analysis computed generation probabilities with a VDJ recombination model fitted to out-of-frame rearrangements, and checked the results against IGoR. In a later analysis, hypergeometric tests were used to score TCR-TCR, TCR-HLA and TCR-CMV co-occurrence, with a repertoire-size bias correction applied to TCR pairs. False discovery rates were estimated in a later analysis by permuting HLA or CMV assignments 20 times. In a later analysis, co-occurring TCRs were grouped using DBSCAN, and TCRdist sequence similarity was added for clustering within HLA-allele-positive subsets. Repertoires with fewer than 30,000 or more than 120,000 public chains, plus five repertoires with anomalous nucleotide sharing, were excluded from co-occurrence clustering. TCRdb carries this immuneACCESS record with in-frame sequences only. Its versions omit some clonotypes, under half of them owing to an unresolved V gene in the studies checked, with the rest unexplained. The V and J calls and clone size were taken over from that table, and D and trimming were inferred from the DNA. The sample table contains 150,000 to 200,000 clones; only one count was recorded for 77% of them. The ten top clones hold under 2% of the sample.

Sequencing used PBMCs. The chain links TRBV18 with TRBJ1-1, and TRBD1 aligns with 10 junction nucleotides. The TCR was taken from a woman aged 25 to 39 in good health and CMV-seronegative. The CDR3 is CASSPGTGEWNTEAFF. The sequenced DNA is TGTGCCAGCTCACCCGGGACAGGGGAATGGAACACTGAAGCTTTCTTT.